This entry lists 15 T cell receptor beta chains sequenced from one sample in a study of blood T cell repertoires in COVID-19. The data were produced by immunoSEQ multiplex PCR, yet TCRdb's version contains in-frame clones alone and is incomplete. The sample has about 48,000 clones; roughly 77% are singletons. Sample: peripheral blood. Receptors were obtained from a human donor with active or convalescent COVID-19. The donor label of this sample is uncertain.

This clone was recorded once. The gene calls are TRBV6-5 and TRBJ1-4; TRBD1 aligns across 9 bases. With 6 bases clipped from V and 6 bases from J, the junction kept 5 bases outside the gene matches. The CDR3 extends over 14 amino acids. Germline V gene data show CDR1 as MNHEY and CDR2 as SVGAGI. CDR3 amino acids: CASRQDRGDEKLFF. Written as DNA, the CDR3 is TGTGCCAGCAGACAGGACAGGGGCGATGAAAAACTGTTTTTT.

The chain combines TRBV4-1 with TRBJ2-3; TRBD1 agrees at 9 bases. After removal of 3 bases from V and 0 bases from J, the junction contained 1 base not matched to a gene. Per the germline V gene, CDR1 is MGHRA and CDR2 is YSYEKL. This CDR3 region has 15 residues. The CDR3 here is CASSQDRGSTDTQYF. DNA for the CDR3: TGCGCCAGCAGCCAGGACAGGGGTAGCACAGATACGCAGTATTTT.

The rearrangement uses TRBV25-1 and TRBJ2-6; a weak D match, TRBD1 (5 bases). This CDR3 has 18 amino acids. V was pared by 1 base and J by 0 bases, with 13 bases between. CDR1 is MGHDK and CDR2 is SYGVNS in the germline V gene. CDR3 sequence reads: CASSEFEGANSGANVLTF. The CDR3 DNA is TGTGCCAGCAGTGAATTCGAAGGGGCTAACTCTGGGGCCAACGTCCTGACTTTC.

The V call is TRBV11-2, the J call TRBJ1-1, with TRBD1 identical over 7 bases. With 7 bases clipped from V and 1 base from J, the junction kept 6 bases outside the gene matches. This CDR3 region has 14 residues. CDR1 and CDR2 from the germline V gene are SGHAT and FQNNGV. As DNA, the CDR3 is TGTGCCAGCATCCGGTCAGGGGGGAACACTGAAGCTTTCTTT. Protein sequence: CASIRSGGNTEAFF.

This clone was picked up one time. The chain uses TRBV10-3 and TRBJ1-1; D may be TRBD1 (6 bases). The V end was cut by 7 bases, the J end by 4 bases, with 16 bases between. The CDR3 spans 14 residues. From germline, CDR1 is ENHRY and CDR2 SYGVKD. CDR3 residues: CAITPGDRGTEAFF. In nucleotides, the CDR3 is TGTGCCATCACTCCAGGGGACCGCGGCACTGAAGCTTTCTTT.

V usage is TRBV6-6 and J usage is TRBJ2-3; 14 nucleotides align to TRBD2. CDR1 and CDR2 from the germline V gene are MNHNY and SVGAGI (reference sequence). This CDR3 spans 15 amino acids. V was pared by 6 bases and J by 3 bases, with 2 bases of the junction left unmatched. The CDR3 nucleotides are TGTGCCAGCAGACGGACTAGCGGGAGGACAGATACGCAGTATTTT. As protein: CASRRTSGRTDTQYF.

The chain combines TRBV6-6 with TRBJ1-6; 7 bases fit TRBD1. CDR3 length equals 16 residues. The ends lost 5 bases at V and 9 bases at J; junction bases unmatched: 13. CDR1 is MNHNY and CDR2 is SVGAGI in the germline V gene (reference sequence). This chain's CDR3 is CASSIWDSENGSPLHF. The CDR3 DNA is TGTGCCAGCAGTATTTGGGACAGCGAAAACGGTTCACCCCTCCACTTT.

The V call is TRBV5-1, the J call TRBJ2-7; D is perhaps TRBD1 (6 bases). The CDR3 spans 13 residues. The V gene lost 0 bases and the J gene lost 7 bases, with 11 bases spanning the gap. The V gene's germline CDR1 is SGHRS and CDR2 YFSETQ. The CDR3 DNA follows: TGCGCCAGCAGCTTGGTGGGGGCGCGTGAGCAGTACTTC. It codes for CASSLVGAREQYF.

This chain joins TRBV4-2 and TRBJ1-3; the D gene is possibly TRBD1 (5 bases). The CDR3 contains 13 residues. The V end was cut by 4 bases, the J end by 11 bases, with 15 bases between. Germline values: CDR1 LGHNA, CDR2 YNFKEQ. CDR3 in amino acids: CASSPGGGRSIYF. The DNA for the CDR3 is TGTGCCAGCAGCCCCGGCGGGGGAAGGTCCATATATTTT.

J is TRBJ1-5 and V is TRBV19, with D maybe TRBD1 (6 bases). The CDR3 is 15 residues long. From germline, CDR1 is LNHDA and CDR2 SQIVND (reference sequence). The ends were cut back, 5 bases at V and 4 bases at J, with 15 bases in the middle. CDR3 protein: CASSSQGFANQPQHF. CDR3 in DNA: TGTGCCAGTAGTTCTCAGGGGTTCGCAAATCAGCCCCAGCATTTT. The full variable domain, rest sourced from reference TRBV19 and TRBJ1-5, is DGGITQSPKYLFRKEGQNVTLSCEQNLNHDAMYWYRQDPGQGLRLIYYSQIVNDFQKGDIAEGYSVSREKKESFPLTVTSAQKNPTAFYLCASSSQGFANQPQHFGDGTRLSIL.

The chain joins TRBV7-9 to TRBJ1-1; D unresolved. The CDR3 is 12 amino acids. The V end lost 2 bases, the J end lost 1 base, and 2 bases lay between the germline ends. CDR1 is SEHNR and CDR2 is FQNEAQ in the germline V gene (reference sequence). The CDR3 bases are TGTGCCAGCAGCTTACAGAACACTGAAGCTTTCTTT. Protein: CASSLQNTEAFF.

This clone was seen a single time. CDR3 coding DNA: TGTGCCAGCAGTTACTCGATGACAGAACTTAGCTCCTACAATGAGCAGTTCTTC. Its protein product is CASSYSMTELSSYNEQFF. The chain uses TRBV6-2 or TRBV6-3 and TRBJ2-1; tentatively, D is TRBD1 (5 bases). CDR3 length equals 18 residues. Trimming removed 0 bases from V and 0 bases from J, with 15 bases in between. The germline V gene has CDR1 MNHEY and CDR2 SVGEGT.

The CDR3 DNA reads as TGCGCCAGCAGCCAAGACAGGGGGTCCGAGCAGTACTTC. This translates into CASSQDRGSEQYF. The rearrangement uses TRBV4-3 and TRBJ2-7, with 7 bases aligning to TRBD1. The CDR3 contains 13 residues. Germline assignment: CDR1 LGHNA and CDR2 YSLEER. V shed 0 bases and J 6 bases; nucleotides not matched to a gene: 2.

This clone was counted a few times. V is TRBV19 and J is TRBJ2-7; D may be TRBD1 (6 bases). The germline V and J ends were trimmed by 5 bases and 6 bases, with 14 bases remaining between them. The length of the CDR3 is 13 residues. In germline, CDR1 is LNHDA, CDR2 SQIVND (reference sequence). Here the CDR3 reads CASSSQQGSEQYF. The DNA for the CDR3 is TGTGCCAGTAGTTCCCAACAGGGAAGCGAGCAGTACTTC.

The rearrangement joins TRBV5-6 to TRBJ1-6; the D gene is possibly TRBD1 (5 bases). V lost 0 bases to trimming and J lost 5 bases, with 15 bases between them. This CDR3 contains 17 residues. CDR1 is SGHDT and CDR2 is YYEEEE in the germline V gene. The CDR3 sequence is CASSLVSFGHNNSPLHF. The CDR3 DNA reads TGTGCCAGCAGCTTGGTCTCATTTGGACACAATAATTCACCCCTCCACTTT.